These T cell receptor beta chains were read from a single sample in a study of CD8 T cells in ankylosing spondylitis. Via MiXCR, TCRdb re-called the 5' RACE reads, giving one row per CDR3 protein. The repertoire holds 150,000 or so distinct CDR3 sequences, around a tenth seen once, with approximately 16% in the top ten. The specimen sequenced was blood, either unsorted or a sorted T cell fraction (not recorded which). These receptors were taken from a female donor with ankylosing spondylitis or in good health (not recorded which). Each CDR3 is given with its conserved first and last residue. Each record gives: clone size, J gene, D gene, V gene, CDR3 DNA, CDR3 protein. The D gene is left open where the match is weak. Clone size is shown for a subset of rows, as once, few, many or a class of expanded clone.

abundance: -; j_gene: TRBJ2-1; d_gene: -; v_gene: TRBV9; CDR3nt: TGTGCCAGCAGCGTAGGAAGGGGGCGGGACGGCCATGAGCAGTTCTTC; CDR3aa: CASSVGRGRDGHEQFF
abundance: -; j_gene: TRBJ1-5; d_gene: -; v_gene: TRBV12-3/TRBV12-4; CDR3nt: TGTGCCAGCAGTTTGCAGGGTATGGGTCAGCCCCAGCATTTT; CDR3aa: CASSLQGMGQPQHF
abundance: -; j_gene: TRBJ1-1; d_gene: -; v_gene: TRBV27; CDR3nt: TGTGCCTCTTCCTGGGGGCGGGACACTGAAGCTTTCTTT; CDR3aa: CASSWGRDTEAFF
abundance: -; j_gene: TRBJ2-5; d_gene: -; v_gene: TRBV7-9; CDR3nt: TGTGCCAGCAGCTTACACCAGGGGCAAGAGACCCAGTACTTC; CDR3aa: CASSLHQGQETQYF
abundance: few; j_gene: TRBJ2-7; d_gene: TRBD2; v_gene: TRBV6-1; CDR3nt: TGTGCCAGCACCGGGAGGAGTTCCTACGAGCAGTACTTC; CDR3aa: CASTGRSSYEQYF
abundance: few; j_gene: TRBJ1-1; d_gene: -; v_gene: TRBV4-2; CDR3nt: TGTGCCAGCAGCCAAAATGTTCAGGGGTTACGGGACACTGAAGCTTTCTTT; CDR3aa: CASSQNVQGLRDTEAFF
abundance: few; j_gene: TRBJ2-2; d_gene: -; v_gene: TRBV27; CDR3nt: TGTGCCAGCAGTCTAGTTAACACCGGGGAGCTGTTTTTT; CDR3aa: CASSLVNTGELFF
abundance: few; j_gene: TRBJ1-3; d_gene: TRBD1; v_gene: TRBV7-7; CDR3nt: TGTGCCAGCAGTCGTGACAGGGGCACTGGAAACACCATATATTTT; CDR3aa: CASSRDRGTGNTIYF
abundance: -; j_gene: TRBJ2-1; d_gene: -; v_gene: TRBV28; CDR3nt: TGTGCCAGCAGTTTAATTCGTCTAAATGAGCAGTTCTTC; CDR3aa: CASSLIRLNEQFF
abundance: few; j_gene: TRBJ2-2; d_gene: -; v_gene: TRBV9; CDR3nt: TGTGCCAGCAGCGTAGGGACAGTCGGGGAGCTGTTTTTT; CDR3aa: CASSVGTVGELFF
abundance: few; j_gene: TRBJ2-7; d_gene: -; v_gene: TRBV28; CDR3nt: TGTGCCAGCAGTTCCTCGAGTGATCCGGGACAGTACTTC; CDR3aa: CASSSSSDPGQYF
abundance: few; j_gene: TRBJ2-7; d_gene: TRBD1; v_gene: TRBV28; CDR3nt: TGTGCCAGCAGCTTATCTCGGACAGGGGGGGACGAGCAGTACTTC; CDR3aa: CASSLSRTGGDEQYF
abundance: -; j_gene: TRBJ1-2; d_gene: -; v_gene: TRBV11-2; CDR3nt: TGTGCCAGCAGCTCTAACAGAGAATTCTATGGCTACACCTTC; CDR3aa: CASSSNREFYGYTF
abundance: few; j_gene: TRBJ2-3; d_gene: TRBD2; v_gene: TRBV7-7; CDR3nt: TGTGCCAGCAGCCTCGGAGATGCTAGCGGGTCGCATACGCAGTATTTT; CDR3aa: CASSLGDASGSHTQYF
abundance: -; j_gene: TRBJ2-3; d_gene: TRBD2; v_gene: TRBV7-2; CDR3nt: TGTGCCAGCACCCCCGGGACTAGTTCTACAGATACGCAGTATTTT; CDR3aa: CASTPGTSSTDTQYF
abundance: many; j_gene: TRBJ1-1; d_gene: -; v_gene: TRBV12-3/TRBV12-4; CDR3nt: TGTGCCAGCAGTCCCGGTGCTGAAGCTTTCTTT; CDR3aa: CASSPGAEAFF
abundance: few; j_gene: TRBJ2-7; d_gene: -; v_gene: TRBV6-5; CDR3nt: TGTGCCAGCAGTTCCCATGGGGGGGACAGCTCCTACGAGCAGTACTTC; CDR3aa: CASSSHGGDSSYEQYF
abundance: -; j_gene: TRBJ2-1; d_gene: -; v_gene: TRBV24-1; CDR3nt: TGTGCCACCAGTCCAGGAGAGTGGGATTCCAATGAGCAGTTCTTC; CDR3aa: CATSPGEWDSNEQFF
abundance: few; j_gene: TRBJ2-3; d_gene: -; v_gene: TRBV7-6; CDR3nt: TGTGCCAGCAGCTTTAGCCCCGCTCCGGATACGCAGTATTTT; CDR3aa: CASSFSPAPDTQYF
abundance: many; j_gene: TRBJ2-7; d_gene: TRBD1; v_gene: TRBV12-3/TRBV12-4; CDR3nt: TGTGCCAGCAGTTCAAGTAGTGGGACAGAAGTCAACGAGCAGTACTTC; CDR3aa: CASSSSSGTEVNEQYF
abundance: once; j_gene: TRBJ2-1; d_gene: -; v_gene: TRBV7-9; CDR3nt: TGTGCCAGCAGCTTAGCGAGACAGAGATACAATGAGCAGTTCTTC; CDR3aa: CASSLARQRYNEQFF
abundance: many; j_gene: TRBJ2-5; d_gene: -; v_gene: TRBV12-3/TRBV12-4; CDR3nt: TGTGCCAGCATCCTTGGGGGGTTCCAAGAGACCCAGTACTTC; CDR3aa: CASILGGFQETQYF
abundance: many; j_gene: TRBJ2-7; d_gene: -; v_gene: TRBV28; CDR3nt: TGTGCCAGCAGCCCCCGCCAGGGGCCTATGAGGTACGAGCAGTACTTC; CDR3aa: CASSPRQGPMRYEQYF
abundance: few; j_gene: TRBJ2-3; d_gene: -; v_gene: TRBV20-1; CDR3nt: TGCAGTGCTAGGCTCACTAGCACCCCACCGGGTGTTACGCAGTATTTT; CDR3aa: CSARLTSTPPGVTQYF
abundance: few; j_gene: TRBJ2-3; d_gene: -; v_gene: TRBV20-1; CDR3nt: TGCAGTGCTAGAGCCCGGCCGGGACTGCGGGGCACAGATACGCAGTATTTT; CDR3aa: CSARARPGLRGTDTQYF
abundance: many; j_gene: TRBJ2-3; d_gene: -; v_gene: TRBV20-1; CDR3nt: TGCAGTGCGAGGGACGTTCAAAATACAGATACGCAGTATTTT; CDR3aa: CSARDVQNTDTQYF
abundance: many; j_gene: TRBJ2-1; d_gene: -; v_gene: TRBV24-1; CDR3nt: TGTGCCACCGGGGAGGCGGATGAGCAGTTCTTC; CDR3aa: CATGEADEQFF
abundance: many; j_gene: TRBJ2-3; d_gene: -; v_gene: TRBV7-8; CDR3nt: TGTGCCAGCAGTCTAATGGACTTCTCCACAGATACGCAGTATTTT; CDR3aa: CASSLMDFSTDTQYF
abundance: many; j_gene: TRBJ1-6; d_gene: -; v_gene: TRBV6-5; CDR3nt: TGTGCCAGCAGTTACGAGCCGGCAGGGAACTCACCCCTCCACTTT; CDR3aa: CASSYEPAGNSPLHF
abundance: many; j_gene: TRBJ2-7; d_gene: -; v_gene: TRBV10-3; CDR3nt: TGTGCCATCAGCCCCGGGACATCCTTTGAGCAGTACTTC; CDR3aa: CAISPGTSFEQYF
abundance: -; j_gene: TRBJ2-2; d_gene: -; v_gene: TRBV4-1; CDR3nt: TGCGCCAGCAGCCAAGAGGAAACGAGCGGTAGGATCGGGGAGCTGTTTTTT; CDR3aa: CASSQEETSGRIGELFF
abundance: few; j_gene: TRBJ2-2; d_gene: -; v_gene: TRBV27; CDR3nt: TGTGCCAGCAGCCTCTTTGGGGGAACCGGGGAGCTGTTTTTT; CDR3aa: CASSLFGGTGELFF
abundance: few; j_gene: TRBJ1-1; d_gene: TRBD1; v_gene: TRBV10-3; CDR3nt: TGTGCCATCAGTGAGTCCATGGCAGGGGGTTGGTACACTGAAGCTTTCTTT; CDR3aa: CAISESMAGGWYTEAFF
abundance: -; j_gene: TRBJ1-2; d_gene: TRBD1; v_gene: TRBV11-2; CDR3nt: TGTGCCAGCAGCTTGGGGGACAGTCCCGCGGATGGCTACACCTTC; CDR3aa: CASSLGDSPADGYTF
abundance: few; j_gene: TRBJ1-5; d_gene: TRBD1; v_gene: TRBV5-4; CDR3nt: TGTGCCACTCGACAGGGGGGCCCGAATCAGCCCCAGCATTTT; CDR3aa: CATRQGGPNQPQHF
abundance: -; j_gene: TRBJ1-5; d_gene: -; v_gene: TRBV24-1; CDR3nt: TGTGCCACCAGTGAGGGAGGCAATCAGCCCCAGCATTTT; CDR3aa: CATSEGGNQPQHF
abundance: -; j_gene: TRBJ2-2; d_gene: TRBD1; v_gene: TRBV6-2/TRBV6-3; CDR3nt: TGTGCCAGCAGTCGAGGGGGGACAGGGAGGACCGGGGAGCTGTTTTTT; CDR3aa: CASSRGGTGRTGELFF
abundance: many; j_gene: TRBJ2-2; d_gene: TRBD1; v_gene: TRBV27; CDR3nt: TGTGCCAGCCGTACAGGGGGCTTCTCCGGGGAGCTGTTTTTT; CDR3aa: CASRTGGFSGELFF
abundance: -; j_gene: TRBJ2-1; d_gene: TRBD2; v_gene: TRBV18; CDR3nt: TGTGCCAGCTCACCACCCCTAGCGGGATTGAATGAGCAGTTCTTC; CDR3aa: CASSPPLAGLNEQFF
abundance: -; j_gene: TRBJ2-2; d_gene: TRBD2; v_gene: TRBV7-7; CDR3nt: TGTGCCAGCAGCCCGGGGACTACCACCGGGGAGCTGTTTTTT; CDR3aa: CASSPGTTTGELFF
abundance: many; j_gene: TRBJ1-2; d_gene: -; v_gene: TRBV7-9; CDR3nt: TGTGCCAGCAGCCCGTCGATGGTGAGCTATGGCTACACCTTC; CDR3aa: CASSPSMVSYGYTF
abundance: few; j_gene: TRBJ2-7; d_gene: TRBD1; v_gene: TRBV6-1; CDR3nt: TGTGCCAGCAGTGGGACAGGGAAGATCTACGAGCAGTACTTC; CDR3aa: CASSGTGKIYEQYF
abundance: -; j_gene: TRBJ2-7; d_gene: -; v_gene: TRBV12-3/TRBV12-4; CDR3nt: TGTGCCAGCAGCATTGCAGGGGAGCAGTACTTC; CDR3aa: CASSIAGEQYF
abundance: few; j_gene: TRBJ1-5; d_gene: -; v_gene: TRBV12-3/TRBV12-4; CDR3nt: TGTGCCAGCAGTTCTAATTCAGGTAAACAGCCCCAGCATTTT; CDR3aa: CASSSNSGKQPQHF
abundance: many; j_gene: TRBJ2-7; d_gene: -; v_gene: TRBV12-3/TRBV12-4; CDR3nt: TGTGCCAGCAGTTTTGCCGCAAGCTCCTACGAGCAGTACTTC; CDR3aa: CASSFAASSYEQYF
abundance: -; j_gene: TRBJ2-7; d_gene: TRBD1; v_gene: TRBV29-1; CDR3nt: TGCAGCGTTGAAGAAGGCAGGGGGTTCTCCTACGAGCAGTACTTC; CDR3aa: CSVEEGRGFSYEQYF
abundance: few; j_gene: TRBJ2-7; d_gene: TRBD2; v_gene: TRBV4-3; CDR3nt: TGCGCCAGCAGCCAGTTTAGCGGGAACGACGGGGGCGGTGAGCAGTACTTC; CDR3aa: CASSQFSGNDGGGEQYF
abundance: -; j_gene: TRBJ2-1; d_gene: -; v_gene: TRBV29-1; CDR3nt: TGCAGCGTTTCCGGGACTTCCCTCTCCTACAATGAGCAGTTCTTC; CDR3aa: CSVSGTSLSYNEQFF
abundance: few; j_gene: TRBJ2-1; d_gene: TRBD2; v_gene: TRBV2; CDR3nt: TGTGCCAGCAGTGAAGCGCTTGGGGGACTAGCGCTTGAGCAGTTCTTC; CDR3aa: CASSEALGGLALEQFF
abundance: few; j_gene: TRBJ2-2; d_gene: -; v_gene: TRBV2; CDR3nt: TGTGCCAGCAGTGACATAGGTAACACCGGGGAGCTGTTTTTT; CDR3aa: CASSDIGNTGELFF
abundance: few; j_gene: TRBJ2-7; d_gene: TRBD2; v_gene: TRBV7-2; CDR3nt: TGTGCCAGCAGCTTAGATGTGAGCGGGAGGACGGGCGAGCAGTACTTC; CDR3aa: CASSLDVSGRTGEQYF
abundance: -; j_gene: TRBJ2-7; d_gene: -; v_gene: TRBV27; CDR3nt: TGTGCCAGCAGTCACGGGACTGGCGAGCAGTACTTC; CDR3aa: CASSHGTGEQYF
abundance: few; j_gene: TRBJ2-7; d_gene: TRBD2; v_gene: TRBV15; CDR3nt: TGTGCCACCAGCAGATTCGGAACTAGCGGGAGCTCCTACGAGCAGTACTTC; CDR3aa: CATSRFGTSGSSYEQYF
abundance: many; j_gene: TRBJ2-2; d_gene: -; v_gene: TRBV10-3; CDR3nt: TGTGCCATACCGGACAGTCTAAACACCGGGGAGCTGTTTTTT; CDR3aa: CAIPDSLNTGELFF
abundance: many; j_gene: TRBJ2-2; d_gene: -; v_gene: TRBV28; CDR3nt: TGTGCCAGCAGTTTTAGAGTAGGTCGGGACACCGGGGAGCTGTTTTTT; CDR3aa: CASSFRVGRDTGELFF